The 20 T cell receptor beta chains below come from one sample, sequenced in a study of blood T cells in healthy people across ages. Through a sample-barcoded 5' primer and a J-beta primer mix, a second PCR was run for roughly 7 to 12 cycles. TCRdb fed the 5' RACE reads into MiXCR, producing one record per CDR3 protein. This sample has roughly 1.7 million distinct CDR3 sequences, with approximately 32% found just once. Sample: blood. Receptor source: a woman aged 25 to 39 in good health.

This clonotype was detected only a few times. This chain connects TRBV20-1 to TRBJ1-5; 8 positions agree with TRBD1. The CDR3 loop spans 14 amino acids. Germline CDR1 is DFQATT and CDR2 is SNEGSKA (reference sequence). V lost 5 bases and J lost 6; bases outside the gene matches: 9. The CDR3 here is CSAVRGPVGQPQHF. The CDR3 bases are TGCAGTGCTGTCAGGGGGCCGGTAGGTCAGCCCCAGCATTTT.

V usage is TRBV7-6 and J usage is TRBJ1-5; D is undetermined. The V end lost 5 bases, the J end lost 5 bases, and 19 bases lay between the germline ends. The CDR3 runs 16 residues. The germline V gene has CDR1 SGHVS and CDR2 FNYEAQ. DNA for the CDR3: TGTGCCAGCAGCCCAGGTATCGGGCTGCTAGATCAGCCCCAGCATTTT. It translates to CASSPGIGLLDQPQHF.

The chain carries TRBV7-3 and TRBJ2-1, with TRBD2 identical over 8 bases. Looked up from germline, CDR1 is SGHTA and CDR2 is FQGTGA. This CDR3 has 13 residues. V lost 0 bases to trimming and J lost 9 bases; unmatched junction nucleotides: 1. The DNA for the CDR3 is TGTGCCAGCAGCTTAACTAGCGGGATTGAGCAGTTCTTC. Translation gives CASSLTSGIEQFF.

This clonotype was detected ten times or more. V is TRBV24-1 and J is TRBJ2-5; the match to TRBD1 covers 9 bases. Trimming took 1 base from V and 4 from J; bases not matched to a gene: 6. Germline CDR1 KGHDR, CDR2 SFDVKD. This CDR3 has 16 residues. The CDR3 spells CATSDFPGTGTETQYF. For the CDR3, the DNA is TGTGCCACCAGTGATTTTCCCGGGACAGGGACAGAGACCCAGTACTTC.

This clonotype was observed a handful of times. The CDR3 region is CASSLDGRGAQPQHF. The CDR3, as DNA: TGCGCCAGCAGCTTGGATGGCCGCGGAGCTCAGCCCCAGCATTTT. The rearrangement uses TRBV5-1 and TRBJ1-5; D not resolved. There are 15 residues in the CDR3. Trimming shortened V by 0 bases and J by 6 bases, and 13 bases separated the two germline ends. Germline assignment: CDR1 SGHRS and CDR2 YFSETQ.

The gene calls are TRBV5-1 and TRBJ2-7; D is possibly TRBD1 (5 bases). The CDR3 runs to 16 residues. Between the trimmed V and J ends, which lost 0 bases and 2 bases, there was a span of 15 bases. CDR1 SGHRS and CDR2 YFSETQ come from the germline V gene. The CDR3 nucleotides read TGCGCCAGCAGCTTGGATCCCGGTAGGGGCCCCTACGAGCAGTACTTC. This codes for CASSLDPGRGPYEQYF.

The chain couples TRBV12-3 or TRBV12-4 to TRBJ2-7, with 7 positions matching TRBD2. There are 12 residues in the CDR3. J gave up 6 bases and V 7 bases, and 6 bases lay outside the gene matches. The CDR3 sequence: CASTRTRGEQYF. The CDR3 DNA is TGTGCCAGCACACGGACTAGGGGCGAGCAGTACTTC.

The gene calls are TRBV11-2 and TRBJ2-2; 7 bases fit TRBD2. The CDR3 is made up of 16 amino acids. Germline CDR1 reads SGHAT; CDR2 reads FQNNGV. With 7 bases clipped from V and 1 base from J, the junction kept 9 bases outside the gene matches. This CDR3 reads CASINRLAENTGELFF. CDR3 coding DNA: TGTGCCAGCATCAACCGGCTAGCGGAGAACACCGGGGAGCTGTTTTTT.

The chain carries TRBV4-1 and TRBJ2-7; TRBD1 might be the D (6 bases). The CDR3 totals 15 residues. V lost 0 bases and J 2 bases, leaving 11 bases between the germline ends. From germline, CDR1 is MGHRA and CDR2 YSYEKL. Here the CDR3 DNA reads TGCGCCAGCAGCCAAGAGAAGGCAGGGGCCTACGAGCAGTACTTC. This sequence encodes CASSQEKAGAYEQYF.

This clonotype was counted once. The rearrangement uses TRBV5-6 and TRBJ2-5; D possibly corresponds to TRBD2 (5 bases). The CDR3 sequence is 13 residues long. V was pared by 3 bases and J by 4 bases, with 10 bases between. Germline CDR1 is SGHDT and CDR2 is YYEEEE. CDR3 region: CASSSGIRETQYF. In nucleotides, the CDR3 is TGTGCCAGCAGCTCGGGGATAAGAGAGACCCAGTACTTC. Using reference TRBV5-6 and TRBJ2-5 for the parts outside the CDR3, the full variable domain is DAGVTQSPTHLIKTRGQQVTLRCSPKSGHDTVSWYQQALGQGPQFIFQYYEEEERQRGNFPDRFSGHQFPNYSSELNVNALLLGDSALYLCASSSGIRETQYFGPGTRLLVL.

The V and J genes are TRBV24-1 and TRBJ2-3; no firm D call. Per the germline V gene, CDR1 is KGHDR and CDR2 is SFDVKD. Trimming shortened V by 5 bases and J by 2 bases, and 10 bases separated the two germline ends. This CDR3 region has 14 residues. CDR3 nucleotide sequence: TGTGCCACCAGTGCCGAACAGAACACAGATACGCAGTATTTT. Translating gives CATSAEQNTDTQYF.

CDR3 DNA: TGTGCCAGCTCACCGACTAGCGGAGAAGAGCAGTTCTTC. Protein: CASSPTSGEEQFF. The chain employs TRBV18 and TRBJ2-1, with 9 bases lining up with TRBD2. The CDR3 sequence is 13 residues long. Germline lookup yields CDR1 KGHSH and CDR2 LQKENI. V gave up 3 bases and J gave up 10 bases; unmatched junction bases: 4.

The V call is TRBV2, the J call TRBJ2-7, with D perhaps TRBD2 (7 bases). The germline CDR1 and CDR2 sequences are SNHLY and FYNNEI. The CDR3 runs 19 residues. V was shortened by 7 bases and J by 2 bases, with 30 bases between the two germline ends. As DNA, the CDR3 is TGTGCCAGCACTAAACCCCAAGGGGGGGCGGCCCAGCTTACCTACGAGCAGTACTTC. Translating gives CASTKPQGGAAQLTYEQYF.

The rearrangement uses TRBV10-2 and TRBJ1-5; the D is unclear. CDR1 and CDR2 from the germline V gene are WSHSY and SAAADI. Trimming shortened V by 6 bases and J by 0 bases, and 15 bases separated the two germline ends. The CDR3 sequence is 16 residues long. The CDR3 here is CASSPVRSSSNQPQHF. DNA of the CDR3: TGCGCCAGCAGCCCCGTTAGGAGCTCTAGCAATCAGCCCCAGCATTTT.

The sample holds many counts of this clonotype. The chain couples TRBV4-1 to TRBJ2-5, with 8 bases identical to TRBD1. Losses at the gene ends were 1 base for V and 6 bases for J; bases not matched to a gene: 13. From germline, CDR1 is MGHRA and CDR2 YSYEKL. This CDR3 has 17 residues. The CDR3, as DNA: TGCGCCAGCAGCCAAGCGGCAGACGGACAGGGCTGGAAGACCCAGTACTTC. Translation gives CASSQAADGQGWKTQYF.

In its sample, this clonotype was seen many times. CDR3 bases: TGTGCCAGCAGCTTAGGGGCGGGGTCGAACAATGAGCAGTTCTTC. Translation gives CASSLGAGSNNEQFF. The chain combines TRBV7-8 with TRBJ2-1, with a tentative D call TRBD2 (6 bases). Germline CDR1 SGHVS, CDR2 FQNEAQ. CDR3 size: 15 residues. The ends were cut back, 1 base at V and 5 bases at J, with 12 bases in the middle.

The chain joins TRBV11-2 to TRBJ2-3; TRBD2 agrees at 7 bases. The CDR3 sequence is 16 residues long. The germline V gene has CDR1 SGHAT and CDR2 FQNNGV. V was pared by 1 base and J by 2 bases, with 6 bases of the junction left unmatched. The CDR3 DNA reads as TGTGCCAGCAGCTTAGTTCCGGGACTATCCACAGATACGCAGTATTTT. This sequence encodes CASSLVPGLSTDTQYF.

The J gene is TRBJ1-4, the V gene TRBV4-2; 9 positions match TRBD1. V dropped 2 bases and J dropped 5; count of bases not matched to a gene: 15. The CDR3 is made up of 19 amino acids. Germline V gene lookup returns CDR1 LGHNA and CDR2 YNFKEQ. Here the CDR3 DNA reads TGTGCCAGCAGCCAATCACTGGGACAGGGAGGTGTGTGGAATGAAAAACTGTTTTTT. Translating gives CASSQSLGQGGVWNEKLFF.

The chain links TRBV20-1 to TRBJ2-3; 10 bases are shared with TRBD2. The CDR3 totals 17 residues. J lost 4 bases, V lost 0 bases, and 10 bases had no gene match. Germline V gene data show CDR1 as DFQATT and CDR2 as SNEGSKA (reference sequence). CDR3 DNA sequence: TGCAGTGCTAGAGAATCCTTTCTAGCGGGAGCCTCAGATACGCAGTATTTT. Translation: CSARESFLAGASDTQYF.

The CDR3 DNA follows: TGCAGTGCTATCGGGCTAGAGGTCTACAATGAGCAGTTCTTC. Its protein product is CSAIGLEVYNEQFF. J is TRBJ2-1 and V is TRBV20-1; D is unresolved. CDR1 is DFQATT, CDR2 SNEGSKA, per germline (reference sequence). V lost 4 bases and J 3 bases, leaving 13 bases between the germline ends. The CDR3 loop spans 14 amino acids.